This record looks at one T cell receptor (beta chain) sequence and its context. Isolation of PBMCs gave at least 7 million cells per sample. Alongside a J-beta primer mix, a sample-barcoded 5' primer served in a second PCR lasting about 7 to 11 cycles. In TCRdb, the 5' RACE reads were re-called with MiXCR into one record per CDR3 protein. The sample lists over 1,200,000 distinct CDR3 sequences, almost 60% occurring once. Germline V lookup: CDR1 ENHRY, CDR2 SYGVKD. This CDR3 has 16 amino acids. The V end lost 0 bases, the J end lost 1 base, and 13 bases lay between the germline ends. The sample originates from a study of blood T cells in healthy people across ages.

The chain joins TRBV10-3 to TRBJ2-7, with D perhaps matching TRBD1 or TRBD2 (5 bases each). Source material: blood. The receptor was derived from a man younger than 35 in good health. CDR3 DNA: TGTGCCATCAGTGAGTCTCCCGGGGCCACTTCCTACGAGCAGTACTTC. Protein product: CAISESPGATSYEQYF.